The 26 T cell receptor beta chains below all came from one sample that was sequenced in a study of blood T cell repertoires in COVID-19. Sequencing used immunoSEQ multiplex PCR; TCRdb keeps in-frame clones, though not all of them. The sample lists around 230,000 clones; approximately 83% were seen once. Sequenced sample: peripheral blood. The receptor set was obtained from a woman older than 75 with acute or convalescent COVID-19.

The CDR3 nucleotides read TGTGCCAGCAGCCGGACAGAAGAGACCCAGTACTTC. It translates to CASSRTEETQYF. The chain has TRBV5-4 and TRBJ2-5; D perhaps matches TRBD1 (6 bases). Germline values: CDR1 SGHNT, CDR2 YYREEE (reference sequence). CDR3 length equals 12 residues. Between the trimmed V and J ends, which lost 4 bases and 3 bases, there was a span of 7 bases.

CDR3 nucleotide sequence: TGTGCCAGCAGCCCTGGGAAAGGAGGTGGGGAAAAACTGTTTTTT. It yields the protein CASSPGKGGGEKLFF. This chain links TRBV3-1 (or the pseudogene TRBV3-2) with TRBJ1-4; D gene unclear. Germline CDR1 reads LGHDT; CDR2 reads YNNKEL (reference sequence). V lost 4 bases to trimming and J lost 8 bases, with 17 bases between them. This CDR3 spans 15 amino acids.

CDR3 sequence reads: CASSLGLADPPQYF. The DNA for the CDR3 is TGTGCCAGCAGCTTGGGACTAGCCGATCCGCCCCAGTACTTC. The V gene is TRBV5-8, the J gene TRBJ2-5; 7 bases are shared with TRBD2. Germline V gene sequence: CDR1 SGHTS, CDR2 YDEGEE. The CDR3 totals 14 residues. Germline trimming cut 0 bases from V and 9 bases from J; bases unmatched to any gene: 8.

V is TRBV7-2 and J is TRBJ1-3; D not resolved. There are 14 residues in the CDR3. Per germline, CDR1 SGHTA and CDR2 FQGNSA. The ends were cut back, 4 bases at V and 3 bases at J, with 10 bases in the middle. Here the CDR3 DNA reads TGTGCCAGCAGCTATCCTGGAGGTGGAAACACCATATATTTT. Translated: CASSYPGGGNTIYF.

The V gene is TRBV18, the J gene TRBJ1-2; the D gene is possibly TRBD1 (5 bases). Germline V gene lookup returns CDR1 KGHSH and CDR2 LQKENI. V dropped 2 bases and J dropped 7 bases, with 8 bases sitting between them. This CDR3 has 12 residues. The CDR3 sequence: CASSPGGAGYTF. The CDR3 nucleotides are TGTGCCAGCTCACCAGGAGGGGCTGGCTACACCTTC.

V is TRBV5-1 and J is TRBJ1-2, with TRBD1 identical over 8 bases. Germline CDR1 SGHRS, CDR2 YFSETQ. The CDR3 sequence is 15 residues long. The V gene end was trimmed by 0 bases and the J gene end by 6 bases; junction bases not matched to a gene: 7. The CDR3 here is CASSLEGQGRNGYTF. For the CDR3, the DNA is TGCGCCAGCAGCTTGGAAGGACAGGGAAGGAATGGCTACACCTTC.

This chain connects TRBV7-2 to TRBJ1-3; D may be TRBD1 (5 bases). The CDR3 has 15 residues. With 2 bases removed from V and 0 bases from J, the gap between germline ends came to 8 bases. The germline gives CDR1 SGHTA, CDR2 FQGNSA. The CDR3 nucleotides are TGTGCCAGCAGCTTATCGGGGGTCTCTGGAAACACCATATATTTT. This codes for CASSLSGVSGNTIYF. The full variable domain, with the rest looked up from reference TRBV7-2 and TRBJ1-3, is GAGVSQSPSNKVTEKGKDVELRCDPISGHTALYWYRQSLGQGLEFLIYFQGNSAPDKSGLPSDRFSAERTGGSVSTLTIQRTQQEDSAVYLCASSLSGVSGNTIYFGEGSWLTVV.

The chain carries TRBV9 and TRBJ2-5; 7 nucleotides agree with TRBD2. The CDR3 is made up of 14 amino acids. Unmatched junction bases numbered 3, after V lost 0 bases and J lost 4 bases. Per germline, CDR1 SGDLS and CDR2 YYNGEE. The CDR3 region has the DNA TGTGCCAGCAGCGTAGGAAGCGGGGTAGAGACCCAGTACTTC. It specifies CASSVGSGVETQYF.

A single count supports this clone. The J gene is TRBJ1-2, the V gene TRBV5-6, with a tentative D call TRBD1 (6 bases). Trimming pared 4 bases from V and 14 bases from J, leaving 21 bases between. There are 13 residues in the CDR3. The germline V gene encodes CDR1 SGHDT and CDR2 YYEEEE. The CDR3 nucleotides are TGTGCCAGCAGCCTACAGCACGGGGGGGCGAGGACCTTC. Amino acids: CASSLQHGGARTF.

A remark on this clone: Other nucleotide sequences in the sample specify the same CDR3. J is TRBJ2-5 and V is TRBV20-1, with D hard to call. V was pared by 6 bases and J by 4 bases, with 9 bases between. Germline CDR1 is DFQATT and CDR2 is SNEGSKA (reference sequence). The CDR3 covers 11 residues. The CDR3 DNA follows: TGCAGTGCGCGAGGTGGAGAGACCCAGTACTTC. As protein: CSARGGETQYF.

The rearrangement joins TRBV19 to TRBJ1-5, with TRBD1 identical over 7 bases. In germline, CDR1 is LNHDA, CDR2 SQIVND (reference sequence). Germline trimming cut 4 bases from V and 3 bases from J; bases unmatched to any gene: 3. The CDR3 loop spans 14 amino acids. CDR3 loop: CASSTTGDNQPQHF. As DNA, the CDR3 is TGTGCCAGTAGTACCACAGGGGACAATCAGCCCCAGCATTTT.

The chain uses TRBV5-1 and TRBJ2-1; 8 nucleotides match TRBD2. The V gene's germline CDR1 is SGHRS and CDR2 YFSETQ. V lost 2 bases, J lost 8 bases, and 6 bases stayed unmatched. The CDR3 extends over 14 amino acids. Here the CDR3 DNA reads TGCGCCAGCAGCTTTGACGGGGGGGTCGATGAGCAGTTCTTC. It translates to CASSFDGGVDEQFF.

V usage is TRBV2 and J usage is TRBJ1-1, with 9 bases identical to TRBD1. CDR1 SNHLY and CDR2 FYNNEI come from the germline V gene. The CDR3 is made up of 14 amino acids. J was trimmed by 3 bases and V by 6 bases; bases with no gene match: 5. CDR3 protein: CASSGQGMDTEAFF. For the CDR3, the DNA is TGTGCCAGCAGCGGACAGGGGATGGACACTGAAGCTTTCTTT.

The chain employs TRBV3-1 (or the pseudogene TRBV3-2) and TRBJ2-7; D remains ambiguous. V was pared by 1 base and J by 3 bases, with 10 bases between. CDR1 and CDR2 from the germline V gene are LGHDT and YNNKEL (reference sequence). The CDR3 spans 14 residues. The CDR3 loop reads CASSQVPGGYEQYF. CDR3 DNA: TGTGCCAGCAGCCAAGTACCCGGTGGCTACGAGCAGTACTTC.

This clone came up once. V is TRBV6-6 and J is TRBJ1-2; 9 bases map to TRBD1. This CDR3 has 14 amino acids. After removal of 6 bases from V and 4 bases from J, the junction contained 6 bases not matched to a gene. Germline V gene lookup returns CDR1 MNHNY and CDR2 SVGAGI (reference sequence). CDR3 protein: CASSLGTGLYGYTF. The CDR3 coding sequence is TGTGCCAGCAGCCTTGGGACAGGGCTCTATGGCTACACCTTC.

The chain joins TRBV18 to TRBJ2-1; the match to TRBD2 covers 8 bases. CDR1 and CDR2 (germline): KGHSH, LQKENI. This CDR3 contains 18 residues. The trim removed 6 bases at V and 4 bases at J, leaving 17 bases unmatched. CDR3 DNA: TGTGCCAGCTCTAACCAGTACGAAGGACTAGCTCTTTACAATGAGCAGTTCTTC. Translation: CASSNQYEGLALYNEQFF.

This CDR3 reads CASSIPGTAYNEQFF. CDR3 coding DNA: TGCGCCAGCAGCATCCCCGGGACAGCCTACAATGAGCAGTTCTTC. This sequence joins TRBV5-1 and TRBJ2-1; 7 nucleotides match TRBD1. This CDR3 is 15 amino acids long. Per the germline V gene, CDR1 is SGHRS and CDR2 is YFSETQ. With V trimmed by 4 bases and J by 2 bases, 6 bases remained unmatched.

This clone occurred once. This sequence joins TRBV11-3 and TRBJ2-1; 8 bases are shared with TRBD2. The junction had 10 bases not matched to a gene; V was cut back by 1 base and J by 8 bases. This CDR3 has 16 residues. Germline V lookup: CDR1 SGHNT, CDR2 YENEEA. The CDR3 loop reads CASSLVYGGAADEQFF. The DNA for the CDR3 is TGTGCCAGCAGCTTAGTTTACGGGGGGGCCGCGGATGAGCAGTTCTTC.

The chain couples TRBV5-1 to TRBJ2-5; 9 bases fit TRBD2. Germline V CDR1 and CDR2: SGHRS, YFSETQ. V shed 2 bases and J 4 bases; nucleotides not matched to a gene: 6. There are 15 residues in the CDR3. CDR3 coding DNA: TGCGCCAGCAGCTTAGGTAGCGGGGGTGGAGAGACCCAGTACTTC. Protein product: CASSLGSGGGETQYF.

The CDR3 coding sequence is TGCGCCAGCAGCCAAGGGACAGGGCGAAGTGGCTACACCTTC. As protein: CASSQGTGRSGYTF. This chain links TRBV4-1 with TRBJ1-2, with 8 bases that match TRBD1. The CDR3 is 14 residues long. Germline-derived CDR1 and CDR2 are MGHRA and YSYEKL. The junction had 5 bases not matched to a gene; V was cut back by 1 base and J by 7 bases.

This chain uses TRBV27 with TRBJ1-5; unclear D gene. Trimming took 1 base from V and 2 from J, leaving 9 bases between them. The CDR3 is 15 residues long. Germline loops: CDR1 MNHEY, CDR2 SMNVEV (reference sequence). CDR3 sequence reads: CASSLYPQGNQPQHF. In DNA form, the CDR3 reads TGTGCCAGCAGTTTATATCCCCAGGGCAATCAGCCCCAGCATTTT.

This clone was recorded once. The chain carries TRBV6-6 and TRBJ1-3, with D unresolved. Germline CDR1 and CDR2: MNHNY and SVGAGI (reference sequence). Trimming pared 4 bases from V and 0 bases from J, leaving 13 bases between. This CDR3 is 16 amino acids long. CDR3 DNA sequence: TGTGCCAGCAGTTTCGACGGAGGGTTCTCTGGAAACACCATATATTTT. It yields the protein CASSFDGGFSGNTIYF.

This clone was detected ten times or more. The chain recombines TRBV18 with TRBJ1-2; maybe TRBD1 (5 bases). V lost 3 bases and J 7 bases, leaving 18 bases between the germline ends. The germline V gene has CDR1 KGHSH and CDR2 LQKENI. The CDR3 is made up of 15 amino acids. The CDR3 loop reads CASSPEQVRESGYTF. In nucleotides, the CDR3 is TGTGCCAGCTCACCTGAACAGGTGCGGGAGAGTGGCTACACCTTC.

The chain has TRBV15 and TRBJ1-1; D is undetermined. Germline V gives CDR1 LNHNV, CDR2 YYDKDF (reference sequence). The CDR3 spans 13 residues. Trimming removed 9 bases from V and 3 bases from J, with 14 bases in between. This chain's CDR3 is CATTRVWDTEAFF. CDR3 bases: TGTGCCACAACCCGGGTTTGGGACACTGAAGCTTTCTTT.

CDR3 region: CASSQDVTGGTEAFF. CDR3 in DNA: TGCGCCAGCAGCCAAGATGTCACAGGGGGCACTGAAGCTTTCTTT. The gene calls are TRBV4-1 and TRBJ1-1, with 8 bases matching TRBD1. CDR1 MGHRA and CDR2 YSYEKL come from the germline V gene. The trim removed 0 bases at V and 4 bases at J, leaving 4 bases unmatched. The length of the CDR3 is 15 residues.

This clone was seen only once. The DNA of the CDR3 is TGCAGTGCTAGAGTTAGTGAAAAACTGTTTTTT. This sequence encodes CSARVSEKLFF. This rearrangement joins TRBV20-1 to TRBJ1-4; D is ambiguous. The V gene's germline CDR1 is DFQATT and CDR2 SNEGSKA (reference sequence). CDR3 size: 11 residues. V shed 1 base and J shed 7 bases, with 4 bases lying between them.